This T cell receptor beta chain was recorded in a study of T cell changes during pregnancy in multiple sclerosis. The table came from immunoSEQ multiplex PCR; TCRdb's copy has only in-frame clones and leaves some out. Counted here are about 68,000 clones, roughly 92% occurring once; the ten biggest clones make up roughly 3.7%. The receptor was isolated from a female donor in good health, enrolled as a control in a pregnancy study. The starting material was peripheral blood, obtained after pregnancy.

CDR3 protein: CASSPHRGRGTGELFF. The CDR3 region has the DNA TGCGCCAGCAGCCCTCACAGGGGGCGGGGGACCGGGGAGCTGTTTTTT. This rearrangement joins TRBV4-1 to TRBJ2-2; 9 nucleotides align to TRBD1. The CDR3 is 16 amino acids. The V and J ends lost 4 bases and 5 bases, in that order; junction bases with no gene match: 8. Germline CDR1 is MGHRA and CDR2 is YSYEKL.